This is a list of T cell receptor beta chains from one sample in a study of blood T cell repertoires in COVID-19. Produced via immunoSEQ multiplex PCR; TCRdb's table is partial and in-frame only. The data contain hundreds of thousands of clones, around 86% of them singletons. The specimen was PBMCs or T cells enriched from blood (not recorded which). The receptor source for this set is a woman aged 50 to 60 who had recovered from COVID-19. The conserved cysteine and the conserved F or W are not part of the CDR3 here. D genes are given only for firm matches.

TRBJ2-7,TRBD2,TRBV19,ASSTGLGGEQY
TRBJ2-1,.,TRBV24-1,ATSDYSNQF
TRBJ2-3,.,TRBV7-3,ASSLAGGPTDTQY
TRBJ2-1,TRBD2,TRBV7-2,ASSLMELAGGYNEQF
TRBJ2-1,.,TRBV11-1,ASSLSRNNEQF
TRBJ1-1,.,TRBV7-3,ASSLTPGSLTEAF
TRBJ2-5,TRBD2,TRBV3-1/TRBV3-2,ASSQGERENQETQY
TRBJ2-7,TRBD1,TRBV3-1/TRBV3-2,ASSQETRSGQGSYEQY
TRBJ2-3,TRBD2,TRBV19,ASSIAGAGDTDTQY
TRBJ1-2,.,TRBV11-2,ASSLETGNYGYT
TRBJ2-1,.,TRBV2,ASGPILAPLQGEQF
TRBJ2-2,.,TRBV4-2,ASSQDSKTGSNTGELF
TRBJ1-2,.,TRBV11-2,ASSPDSPGYT
TRBJ2-7,.,TRBV5-1,ASTYGATGISYEQY
TRBJ2-2,TRBD1,TRBV28,ASSLFRPGGSGELF
TRBJ2-3,TRBD2,TRBV7-2,ASSGLAGGTDTQY
TRBJ2-2,.,TRBV5-4,ASSLGGQGAGELF
TRBJ2-7,TRBD1,TRBV11-2,ASSLYDRGSDEQY
TRBJ2-3,.,TRBV7-8,ASSLIDSRTDTQY
TRBJ2-5,.,TRBV11-2,ASSLGTRGGETQY
TRBJ2-4,.,TRBV19,ASSWAGTGSKNIQY
TRBJ1-6,.,TRBV10-2,ASSPMWVRVGFNSPLH
TRBJ2-3,TRBD2,TRBV15,ATSRLAGRGTDTQY
TRBJ1-5,.,TRBV4-1,ASSQDTRQPQH
TRBJ2-7,TRBD2,TRBV13,ASSFGAGGIYEQY
TRBJ1-4,TRBD1,TRBV7-8,ASSPIGGGGEKLF
TRBJ1-1,TRBD1,TRBV19,ASSTKPGGTEAF
TRBJ2-3,.,TRBV14,ASSHDQGWSDTQY
TRBJ2-1,.,TRBV5-1,ASSRTVSGGGNEQF
TRBJ2-7,TRBD2,TRBV7-9,ASSLDTSAHTYEQY
TRBJ1-2,.,TRBV6-6,ASTEGIPAGGYT
TRBJ2-3,.,TRBV5-6,ASSLVQTRSDTQY
TRBJ1-5,TRBD1,TRBV4-1,ASSQSRGYNQPQH
TRBJ1-1,TRBD1,TRBV2,ASSLGQGFAEAF
TRBJ1-6,TRBD1,TRBV30,AGDRGVDSPLH
TRBJ1-1,.,TRBV10-3,AISGGSNTEAF
TRBJ2-4,TRBD1,TRBV4-3,ASSQAVGGQGVDIQY
TRBJ1-1,.,TRBV19,ATKRGAQGQTEAF
TRBJ1-6,TRBD1,TRBV28,ASSLFNRGNLGSPLH
TRBJ2-3,TRBD2,TRBV2,ASRLTSGSKSDTQY